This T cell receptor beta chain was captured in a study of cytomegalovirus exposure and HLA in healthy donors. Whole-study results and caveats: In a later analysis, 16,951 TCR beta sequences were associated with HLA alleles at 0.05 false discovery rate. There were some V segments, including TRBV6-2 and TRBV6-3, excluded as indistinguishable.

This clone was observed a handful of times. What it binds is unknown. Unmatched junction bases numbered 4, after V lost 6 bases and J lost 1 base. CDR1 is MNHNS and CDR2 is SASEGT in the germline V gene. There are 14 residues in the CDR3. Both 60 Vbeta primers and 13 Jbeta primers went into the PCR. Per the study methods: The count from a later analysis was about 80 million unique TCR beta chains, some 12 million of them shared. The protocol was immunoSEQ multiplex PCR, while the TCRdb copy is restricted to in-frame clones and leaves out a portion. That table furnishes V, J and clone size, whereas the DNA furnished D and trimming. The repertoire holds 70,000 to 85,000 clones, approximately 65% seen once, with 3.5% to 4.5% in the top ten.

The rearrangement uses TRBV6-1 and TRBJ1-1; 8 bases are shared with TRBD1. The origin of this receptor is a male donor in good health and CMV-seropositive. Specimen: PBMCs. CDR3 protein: CASRSQGANTEAFF. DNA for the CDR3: TGTGCCAGCAGATCTCAGGGGGCGAACACTGAAGCTTTCTTT.